This T cell receptor beta chain was observed in a study of T-cell memory formation after mild COVID-19 (dated by TCRdb to about 2021). Looking at the study overall: TCR sequence clusters from the two donors were largely donor specific. Two young, previously healthy adult volunteers made up the cohort, one male and one female. T-cell clones expanding and contracting after mild COVID-19 in a couple of donors were tracked by longitudinal TCRalpha and TCRbeta repertoire sequencing. The investigation overall reported the following: Whether the second-wave clones peaking on day 37 were SARS-CoV-2 specific was not confirmed. Only a couple of mild cases were covered in the study, and larger cohorts including severe cases with pre-infection samples were considered necessary. Some responding clones were detected in pre-infection memory, suggesting pre-existing cross-reactive memory T cells joined the SARS-CoV-2 response. Contracting CD4+ clones were located mainly in the CM and EM memory subsets, whereas CD8+ clones were found to be enriched in EMRA. Balanced CD4/CD8 phenotypes were observed for clones contracting from day 15 to 85, whereas a bias towards CD4+ was observed for a second wave of clones expanding from day 15 to 37.

Instrument used: Illumina NovaSeq 6000. cDNA libraries for TCRalpha and TCRbeta were prepared by 5'RACE using constant-segment primers, with sample barcodes and unique molecular identifiers added. RNA was extracted from every sample with Trizol reagent. Amplification of the libraries took two PCR steps, and the second step added a second sample barcode plus Illumina TruSeq adapters. Libraries were sequenced on an Illumina NovaSeq with 2 x 150 bp paired-end reads. The authors processed their data as follows. With migec v1.2.7, reads were demultiplexed and then collapsed into UMI-guided consensus sequences. Using mixcr v2.1.11, UMI consensuses were aligned to TRA and TRB V and J templates and then assembled into clonotypes. A clonotype was counted as expanded or contracted only when both edgeR and NoisET called the clonotype significant, with the noise models trained on biological replicates. For edgeR calls, the thresholds were a false discovery rate-adjusted p below 0.01 and a log2 fold-change of 1. PCA with hierarchical clustering of max-normalized trajectories of the 1000 most abundant clonotypes was used as exploratory dynamics analysis. Separately sequenced CD4+ and CD8+ repertoires were used to assign a CD4 or CD8 phenotype to each responding clone. TCRdb trimmed public reads at Q25 via fastp, called clones via MiXCR and kept in-frame beta chains. Rows matching on CDR3 protein sequence are summarized as one entry with the most common DNA and genes. In this record, the V and J calls reflect TCRdb's handling and not the investigators' own analysis. Present in this sample are tens of thousands of distinct CDR3 sequences, over 15% of which were seen just once. The ten largest make up under 35% of the sample.

For this chain, trimming is 1 base at the V end and 8 bases at the J end, and the number of junction bases without a gene match is 9. Taken from cysteine to phenylalanine, the CDR3 has 16 residues. The read is trimmed to its CDR3 DNA, 48 bases read in frame from base 1. Ficoll-Paque density gradient centrifugation was the method used to isolate PBMCs. This clonotype was found a few times. The specificity of this receptor is unknown. No base quality values were provided; no much bigger clone lies one nucleotide off. The V and J segments used are TRBV12-3 or TRBV12-4 and TRBJ2-1, with 9 middle bases fitting TRBD2. Input material: PBMCs or a T cell subset sorted from them (not recorded which). The source of this sequence is an adult woman who had mild COVID-19 (a few samples of this study predate the infection). The sample titles of this study are shuffled in the database, so cell type and time point are left out; the donor was told from shared clones. CDR3 loop: CASSLVWAGGPHEQFF. In nucleotide form, the sequence is TGTGCCAGCAGTTTAGTCTGGGCGGGGGGGCCCCATGAGCAGTTCTTC.